This is a list of T cell receptor beta chains from one sample in a study of shared clonotypes between healthy human individuals. Using immunoSEQ multiplex PCR, the repertoire was profiled, and TCRdb retains in-frame clones only, with some absent. The repertoire holds some 200,000 clones, with 90% to 95% as singletons. What was sequenced was naive CD4+ T cells sorted from blood. These receptors all stem from a woman in her twenties or thirties in good health. CDR3s include the opening cysteine and the closing phenylalanine or tryptophan. A D gene is named only where the DNA matches it firmly. Where a row states a size, it is once, few, many or the class of an expanded clone; other rows omit it.

J gene: TRBJ1-1
clone size: -
V gene: TRBV6-5
D gene: -
CDR3 protein: CASSYLAGVSTEAFF
CDR3 DNA: TGTGCCAGCAGTTACTTGGCAGGGGTGAGCACTGAAGCTTTCTTT

J gene: TRBJ1-1
clone size: -
V gene: TRBV2
D gene: -
CDR3 protein: CASTGSMNTEAFF
CDR3 DNA: TGTGCCAGCACTGGCAGCATGAACACTGAAGCTTTCTTT

J gene: TRBJ1-5
clone size: few
V gene: TRBV2
D gene: TRBD1
CDR3 protein: CASSTTGGNQPQHF
CDR3 DNA: TGTGCCAGCAGTACCACAGGGGGCAATCAGCCCCAGCATTTT

J gene: TRBJ2-2
clone size: -
V gene: TRBV28
D gene: TRBD2
CDR3 protein: CASSRRLAPLPGELFF
CDR3 DNA: TGTGCCAGCAGTCGAAGACTAGCGCCCCTCCCCGGGGAGCTGTTTTTT

J gene: TRBJ2-3
clone size: once
V gene: TRBV15
D gene: TRBD2
CDR3 protein: CATSRRLAATDTQYF
CDR3 DNA: TGTGCCACCAGCAGACGACTAGCGGCCACAGATACGCAGTATTTT

J gene: TRBJ2-7
clone size: -
V gene: TRBV6-4
D gene: -
CDR3 protein: CASSSFYEQYF
CDR3 DNA: TGTGCCAGCAGTTCCTTCTACGAGCAGTACTTC

J gene: TRBJ2-7
clone size: -
V gene: TRBV18
D gene: TRBD2
CDR3 protein: CASSPQAGVLYEQYF
CDR3 DNA: TGTGCCAGCTCACCACAAGCGGGAGTACTGTACGAGCAGTACTTC

J gene: TRBJ2-7
clone size: once
V gene: TRBV7-6
D gene: -
CDR3 protein: CASSLAPGLYEQYF
CDR3 DNA: TGTGCCAGCAGCTTAGCTCCGGGCCTCTACGAGCAGTACTTC

J gene: TRBJ1-4
clone size: -
V gene: TRBV28
D gene: -
CDR3 protein: CASSYSQGATNEKLFF
CDR3 DNA: TGTGCCAGCAGTTACTCACAGGGAGCAACTAATGAAAAACTGTTTTTT

J gene: TRBJ2-7
clone size: -
V gene: TRBV28
D gene: TRBD2
CDR3 protein: CASSRAGAGYEQYF
CDR3 DNA: TGTGCCAGCAGCCGAGCGGGAGCTGGGTACGAGCAGTACTTC

J gene: TRBJ2-7
clone size: -
V gene: TRBV7-8
D gene: -
CDR3 protein: CASSKRRDTPRVTVGEQYF
CDR3 DNA: TGTGCCAGCAGCAAAAGGCGGGACACTCCTCGGGTCACGGTGGGGGAGCAGTACTTC

J gene: TRBJ2-2
clone size: -
V gene: TRBV5-1
D gene: -
CDR3 protein: CASSLAAAGGGELFF
CDR3 DNA: TGCGCCAGCAGCTTGGCCGCGGCGGGTGGCGGGGAGCTGTTTTTT

J gene: TRBJ1-4
clone size: -
V gene: TRBV29-1
D gene: TRBD1
CDR3 protein: CSVGDRANEKLFF
CDR3 DNA: TGCAGCGTTGGGGACAGGGCTAATGAAAAACTGTTTTTT

J gene: TRBJ2-7
clone size: -
V gene: TRBV11-2
D gene: -
CDR3 protein: CASSLGLMSSYEQYF
CDR3 DNA: TGTGCCAGCAGCTTAGGGCTAATGAGCTCCTACGAGCAGTACTTC

J gene: TRBJ1-1
clone size: -
V gene: TRBV9
D gene: -
CDR3 protein: CASSVDGGTEAFF
CDR3 DNA: TGTGCCAGCAGCGTAGATGGGGGCACTGAAGCTTTCTTT

J gene: TRBJ1-1
clone size: once
V gene: TRBV30
D gene: -
CDR3 protein: CAWGPPGHLLNTEAFF
CDR3 DNA: TGTGCCTGGGGACCCCCGGGACACCTACTCAACACTGAAGCTTTCTTT

J gene: TRBJ2-7
clone size: -
V gene: TRBV5-1
D gene: -
CDR3 protein: CASSPLPSGVSEQYF
CDR3 DNA: TGCGCCAGCAGCCCACTACCGTCAGGGGTTAGCGAGCAGTACTTC

J gene: TRBJ2-7
clone size: -
V gene: TRBV11-2
D gene: -
CDR3 protein: CASSNYGYEQYF
CDR3 DNA: TGTGCCAGCAGCAATTACGGGTACGAGCAGTACTTC

J gene: TRBJ1-2
clone size: -
V gene: TRBV29-1
D gene: -
CDR3 protein: CSADSGGLYGYTF
CDR3 DNA: TGCAGCGCCGATTCTGGGGGCCTCTATGGCTACACCTTC

J gene: TRBJ2-5
clone size: -
V gene: TRBV28
D gene: TRBD2
CDR3 protein: CASSVASGRGETQYF
CDR3 DNA: TGTGCCAGCAGTGTTGCTAGCGGGCGGGGAGAGACCCAGTACTTC

J gene: TRBJ2-7
clone size: -
V gene: TRBV4-1
D gene: TRBD1
CDR3 protein: CASRPIPGTGGHEQYF
CDR3 DNA: TGCGCCAGCAGGCCTATTCCCGGGACAGGGGGTCACGAGCAGTACTTC

J gene: TRBJ1-2
clone size: few
V gene: TRBV30
D gene: -
CDR3 protein: CAWSVSGRDWGYTF
CDR3 DNA: TGTGCCTGGAGTGTCTCCGGCAGGGATTGGGGCTACACCTTC

J gene: TRBJ2-3
clone size: -
V gene: TRBV7-9
D gene: -
CDR3 protein: CASSRLHIEPDTQYF
CDR3 DNA: TGTGCCAGCAGCAGACTACACATCGAGCCCGATACGCAGTATTTT

J gene: TRBJ1-4
clone size: -
V gene: TRBV29-1
D gene: -
CDR3 protein: CSVSAPGFEKLFF
CDR3 DNA: TGCAGCGTCTCCGCCCCAGGGTTTGAAAAACTGTTTTTT

J gene: TRBJ2-2
clone size: -
V gene: TRBV7-9
D gene: -
CDR3 protein: CASSPYEEVITGELFF
CDR3 DNA: TGTGCCAGCAGCCCATATGAGGAGGTAATCACCGGGGAGCTGTTTTTT

J gene: TRBJ1-1
clone size: -
V gene: TRBV5-6
D gene: -
CDR3 protein: CASSLVPGNGNTEAFF
CDR3 DNA: TGTGCCAGCAGCTTGGTTCCAGGGAACGGGAACACTGAAGCTTTCTTT

J gene: TRBJ1-4
clone size: -
V gene: TRBV2
D gene: -
CDR3 protein: CASSRELEKLFF
CDR3 DNA: TGTGCCAGCAGTCGGGAGTTGGAAAAACTGTTTTTT

J gene: TRBJ2-5
clone size: -
V gene: TRBV7-6
D gene: -
CDR3 protein: CASSGPGPETQYF
CDR3 DNA: TGTGCCAGCAGCGGCCCCGGGCCGGAGACCCAGTACTTC

J gene: TRBJ2-1
clone size: -
V gene: TRBV18
D gene: -
CDR3 protein: CASSPSRGQDEQFF
CDR3 DNA: TGTGCCAGCTCACCCAGCCGGGGGCAGGATGAGCAGTTCTTC

J gene: TRBJ1-2
clone size: -
V gene: TRBV5-1
D gene: TRBD1
CDR3 protein: CASSSRQGAPYGYTF
CDR3 DNA: TGCGCCAGCAGCTCCCGACAGGGGGCTCCCTATGGCTACACCTTC

J gene: TRBJ2-7
clone size: -
V gene: TRBV10-3
D gene: -
CDR3 protein: CAISDNREPHEQYF
CDR3 DNA: TGTGCCATCAGTGACAACCGGGAGCCCCACGAGCAGTACTTC

J gene: TRBJ1-3
clone size: -
V gene: TRBV28
D gene: -
CDR3 protein: CASSSPRTDSGNTIYF
CDR3 DNA: TGTGCCAGCAGTTCCCCACGGACGGACTCTGGAAACACCATATATTTT

J gene: TRBJ1-5
clone size: -
V gene: TRBV7-2
D gene: -
CDR3 protein: CASSLVAGWDQPQHF
CDR3 DNA: TGTGCCAGCAGCTTAGTGGCAGGGTGGGATCAGCCCCAGCATTTT

J gene: TRBJ2-4
clone size: -
V gene: TRBV20-1
D gene: -
CDR3 protein: CSATTGLIQYF
CDR3 DNA: TGCAGTGCTACTACAGGGCTCATTCAGTACTTC

J gene: TRBJ2-7
clone size: -
V gene: TRBV6-6
D gene: -
CDR3 protein: CASSYSAGTYEQCF
CDR3 DNA: TGTGCCAGCAGTTACTCAGCCGGGACCTACGAGCAGTGCTTC

J gene: TRBJ2-5
clone size: -
V gene: TRBV7-9
D gene: -
CDR3 protein: CASSSGLLREQYF
CDR3 DNA: TGTGCCAGCAGCTCGGGTCTGTTAAGGGAGCAGTACTTC

J gene: TRBJ1-3
clone size: -
V gene: TRBV7-2
D gene: TRBD1
CDR3 protein: CASSSEGTAGNTIYF
CDR3 DNA: TGTGCCAGCAGCTCTGAAGGGACAGCTGGAAACACCATATATTTT

J gene: TRBJ2-7
clone size: -
V gene: TRBV5-1
D gene: TRBD2
CDR3 protein: CASSLVGSGRYEQYF
CDR3 DNA: TGCGCCAGCAGCTTGGTTGGTAGCGGGAGGTACGAGCAGTACTTC

J gene: TRBJ1-5
clone size: -
V gene: TRBV18
D gene: -
CDR3 protein: CASSPGLDEGQPQHF
CDR3 DNA: TGTGCCAGCTCACCGGGCTTGGATGAGGGGCAGCCCCAGCATTTT

J gene: TRBJ2-7
clone size: -
V gene: TRBV7-9
D gene: -
CDR3 protein: CASSRKGGGGSYEQYF
CDR3 DNA: TGTGCCAGCAGCCGCAAGGGGGGGGGCGGCTCCTACGAGCAGTACTTC

J gene: TRBJ1-2
clone size: -
V gene: TRBV7-2
D gene: -
CDR3 protein: CASSLPREAYGYTF
CDR3 DNA: TGTGCCAGCAGCTTACCCCGGGAGGCCTATGGCTACACCTTC

J gene: TRBJ2-7
clone size: -
V gene: TRBV5-1
D gene: -
CDR3 protein: CASSFADSRYEQYF
CDR3 DNA: TGCGCCAGCAGCTTTGCGGATTCGCGGTACGAGCAGTACTTC

J gene: TRBJ2-3
clone size: -
V gene: TRBV6-5
D gene: -
CDR3 protein: CASSPRQGGDTQYF
CDR3 DNA: TGTGCCAGCAGTCCTCGACAGGGAGGCGATACGCAGTATTTT

J gene: TRBJ2-1
clone size: -
V gene: TRBV11-3
D gene: TRBD2
CDR3 protein: CASSQMKAGEFLDEQFF
CDR3 DNA: TGTGCCAGCAGCCAAATGAAGGCGGGAGAGTTTCTGGATGAGCAGTTCTTC

J gene: TRBJ2-7
clone size: -
V gene: TRBV28
D gene: TRBD1
CDR3 protein: CASRPDRDEQYF
CDR3 DNA: TGTGCCAGCAGGCCAGACAGGGACGAGCAGTACTTC